There are a few counts of the clone carrying this TCR beta chain. Its antigen is not known. These data are taken from a study of response to subunit inactivated influenza vaccine. Points from the study as a whole: The authors put forward the suggestion that each seasonal influenza vaccination may bring in only a limited number of new T cells.

TCRdb reprocessed the RT-PCR reads via MiXCR and lists one record per CDR3 protein. The table has hundreds of thousands of distinct CDR3 sequences, 25% seen once. The clonotype originates from a man aged 50 to 60 who received an inactivated influenza vaccine. Sequenced material: CD4+ T cells sorted from PBMCs, taken 4 to 6 days after vaccination.

CDR3 DNA sequence: TGTGCCAGCAGCCAGACAGGGCCCCTCCGGGAGACCCAGTACTTC. This gives the protein CASSQTGPLRETQYF. The chain joins TRBV5-6 to TRBJ2-5, with 7 positions matching TRBD1. Germline V CDR1 and CDR2: SGHDT, YYEEEE. V was pared by 4 bases and J by 5 bases, with 11 bases of the junction left unmatched. This CDR3 spans 15 amino acids. Full variable domain (remainder filled in from reference TRBV5-6 and TRBJ2-5): DAGVTQSPTHLIKTRGQQVTLRCSPKSGHDTVSWYQQALGQGPQFIFQYYEEEERQRGNFPDRFSGHQFPNYSSELNVNALLLGDSALYLCASSQTGPLRETQYFGPGTRLLVL.